This T cell receptor (beta chain) was retrieved from a study of beta chain features in type 1 diabetes. Study-level information: Sorted cells examined across all samples numbered roughly 99,000,000. Study-level results: People with Type 1 diabetes carried modestly yet significantly shorter TCRB CDR3s in all four CD4+ subsets.

Isolated RNA was reverse transcribed in full, so expressed TCRB transcripts were sequenced. Clones were sequenced by immunoSEQ multiplex PCR, and TCRdb holds only the in-frame ones, with some missing. The sample consists of 200,000 to 250,000 clones, over 8.5% of them appearing once. As regards this clone: As yet, its antigen is unknown.

Naive, central memory, regulatory and stem cell-like memory cells within the CD4+ compartment were sorted using CD45RO/CCR7/CD25/CD127/CD95/CD27. The germline V gene encodes CDR1 MDHEN and CDR2 SYDVKM. V was clipped by 1 base and J by 4 bases; unmatched bases: 18. The CDR3 runs to 20 residues. Specimen: naive CD4+ T cells from blood. The rearrangement joins TRBV28 to TRBJ2-5; 10 bases align to TRBD1. The TCR originated in a woman aged 18-29 years in good health. For the CDR3, the DNA is TGTGCCAGCAGTTTATTGAGTGGTAGTGGGCGGACAGGGGGAGGAGAGACCCAGTACTTC. It yields the protein CASSLLSGSGRTGGGETQYF.